This T cell receptor (beta chain) was identified in a study of human T cells and chemical hapten exposure listed by TCRdb under 2021. Regarding the research as a whole: For sensitization, 2% DPC in acetone was applied to an approximately 2 cm by approximately 2 cm area of upper inner arm skin. Patients additionally received weekly therapeutic DPC doses to the scalp throughout the approximately 25-week study period. Patch tests used Finn chambers with 0.01% DPC on the upper back, scored after 6 days by International Contact Dermatitis Research Group standards. The mostly female patient cohort included alopecia areata with under or over 50% scalp involvement, alopecia totalis and alopecia universalis. The libraries were sequenced as a pool, and the TCR yield per sample differed mostly because of small variations in library volumes within the pool. This study followed changes in the peripheral blood TCR repertoire in vivo during primary and secondary sensitization of alopecia patients to the hapten diphenylcyclopropenone (DPC). Blood samples were taken from patients before sensitization (week 0) and then at 2, 6 and about 24 weeks after DPC sensitization. For TCR sequencing, blood came from some 31 alopecia patients at anywhere from one to four time points (pre-sensitization, 2, 6 and 24 weeks). On the study overall, not on this receptor specifically: Because every patient had alopecia, a presumed autoimmune disease, the patients' immune response might differ from that of healthy individuals. A positive correlation was found between the number of PT1 expanded TCRs and patch test score, with significance reached at thresholds 8, 16 and 32 but not 4. No change with DPC sensitization was found in the number of TCRs above 1 in 1000 frequency, and no evidence of global repertoire structure alterations was found. Repeated subsampling changed both the strength of the expansion versus patch-test correlation and the threshold at which that correlation became significant. Expanded TCRs formed significantly more large CDR3 similarity clusters than pre-sensitization or healthy control sets, consistent with antigen-driven responses.

The CDR1 and CDR2 encoded by the germline V gene are WSHSY and SAAADI. V is pared back by 8 bases and J by 3 bases, with 14 bases lying between the germline termini. The CDR3 starts with the cysteine, ends with the phenylalanine, and has 14 residues. Only the CDR3 portion is preserved as DNA: 42 bases, with reading frame beginning at the first base. Libraries were prepared through RACE. Sequencer: NextSeq 500. During library preparation, unique molecular identifiers were attached to individual cDNA molecules so that TCRs could be counted quantitatively and reproducibly. For every blood RNA sample, sequencing covered both the TCR alpha and TCR beta chains. Turning to the authors' computational methods: Samples had a median of about 96,000 TCRs, with a range from roughly 20,000 to 690,600. V, J and CDR3 annotation of the TCR reads was performed with the Decombinator software suite. For the PS versus PT1 abundance plots, all samples were subsampled to the same number of TCRs (28,000). Expanded TCRs were defined as absent before sensitization and observed at least eight times at the 2-week time point. TCRdb itself trimmed the public reads at Q25 with fastp, ran MiXCR and retained productive beta chains. Under each unique CDR3 protein, matching rows form one entry showing the most common genes and DNA. The V and J calls, along with clone size, are taken from TCRdb and not from the paper's own processing. The sample yields roughly 69,000 distinct CDR3 sequences; about 9.3% were counted once. The ten most abundant clones make up around 7.3% of the sample.

In light of the paper, this sample's time point label describes: patch test 2, 6 weeks after DPC sensitization. The sample's treatment or condition label, decoded: therapeutic diphenylcyclopropenone sensitization with weekly scalp DPC. Blood at each patch-test visit was drawn before the patch test was applied. Patients were considered eligible if aged 18 to 70, diagnosed with alopecia and deemed suitable for DPC therapy, and patients were excluded if pregnant. Unfractionated whole blood was collected in Tempus Blood RNA tubes, and total RNA was extracted from that blood. Turning to this clonotype: Its antigen is unknown. Per-base quality was not reported, and no clone a single base away is much larger than it.

The sample consisted of whole blood, taken in connection with sensitization to the hapten diphenylcyclopropenone (DPC). This clonotype was obtained from a woman in her forties or fifties with alopecia areata. Some clones in this sample may be carry-over from other donors' samples. The rearranged segments are TRBV10-2 and TRBJ1-5; no D gene can be assigned with confidence. The CDR3 protein: CASRTLAPNQPQHF. The bases read TGCGCCAGCCGAACCTTAGCCCCCAATCAGCCCCAGCATTTT.